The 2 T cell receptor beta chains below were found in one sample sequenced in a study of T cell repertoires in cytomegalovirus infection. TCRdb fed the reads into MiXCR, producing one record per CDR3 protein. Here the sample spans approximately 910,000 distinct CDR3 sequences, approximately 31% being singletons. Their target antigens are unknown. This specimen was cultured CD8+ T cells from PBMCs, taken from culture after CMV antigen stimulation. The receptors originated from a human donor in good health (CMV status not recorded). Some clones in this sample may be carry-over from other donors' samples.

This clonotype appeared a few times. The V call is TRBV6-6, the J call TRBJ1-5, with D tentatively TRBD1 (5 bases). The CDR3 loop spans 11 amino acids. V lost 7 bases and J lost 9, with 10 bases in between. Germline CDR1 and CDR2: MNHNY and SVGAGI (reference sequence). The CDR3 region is CASTVGGPQHF. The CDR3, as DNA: TGTGCCAGCACGGTCGGGGGGCCCCAGCATTTT.

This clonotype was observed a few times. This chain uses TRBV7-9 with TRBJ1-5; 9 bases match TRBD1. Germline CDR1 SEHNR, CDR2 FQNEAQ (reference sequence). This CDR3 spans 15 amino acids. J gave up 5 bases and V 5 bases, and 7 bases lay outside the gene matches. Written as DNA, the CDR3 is TGTGCCAGCAGCCCCGGACAGGGGACAGATCAGCCCCAGCATTTT. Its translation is CASSPGQGTDQPQHF.